The clone carrying this T cell receptor beta chain appeared many times. The antigen remains unidentified. This entry comes from a study of blood T cells in healthy people across ages. Each sample had at least 7 million PBMCs isolated. A second PCR, run for about 6 to 11 cycles, used a sample-barcoded 5' primer plus a J-beta primer mix. Each cDNA molecule, via a template-switch adaptor with 12 random nucleotides, was tagged. TCRdb re-derived calls from the 5' RACE reads in MiXCR, one entry per CDR3 protein. The repertoire includes 800,000 to 950,000 distinct CDR3 sequences, about 36% of them detected once, and under 15% sits in the top ten. Study results and limitations: Diversity estimates from one million T cells were considered underestimates. Older age coincided with a roughly linear decline in TCR beta diversity per million T cells.

Per germline, CDR1 SQVTM and CDR2 ANQGSEA. The CDR3 length is 17 residues. V was shortened by 0 bases and J by 0 bases, with 15 bases between the two germline ends. This TCR was recovered from a man aged 18-30 years in good health. The genes are TRBV29-1 and TRBJ2-1; D is uncertain. The source material was blood. This CDR3 is CSVEEIILTSSYNEQFF. CDR3 sequence (DNA): TGCAGCGTTGAAGAAATCATATTGACGAGCTCCTACAATGAGCAGTTCTTC.